A single sample is the source of the 17 T cell receptor beta chains below, sequenced in a study of T cells in Graves' hyperthyroidism and ophthalmopathy. Template material for amplifying TCR beta CDR3 regions consisted of RNA transcripts. A set of HTBI primers served as the primers for a first-round RT-PCR of the TCR CDR3. TCRdb reprocessed the multiplex PCR reads via MiXCR and lists one record per CDR3 protein. This sample yields around 400,000 distinct CDR3 sequences, of which approximately 13% are seen a single time; 9.2% belongs to the top ten. The material sequenced was blood. All receptors derive from a woman aged 18-30 years with Graves' hyperthyroidism.

V gene TRBV20-1 combines with J gene TRBJ2-7; 7 bases match TRBD2. V gave up 5 bases and J gave up 3 bases; unmatched junction bases: 10. The germline V gene has CDR1 DFQATT and CDR2 SNEGSKA (reference sequence). This CDR3 has 14 amino acids. CDR3: CSARAGSGIYEQYF. In nucleotides, the CDR3 is TGCAGTGCTCGGGCCGGGAGCGGGATCTACGAGCAGTACTTC.

This clonotype was found many times. The chain recombines TRBV7-2 with TRBJ1-1; no clear D gene. This CDR3 is built from 14 residues. V lost 5 bases and J 5 bases, leaving 15 bases between the germline ends. CDR1 is SGHTA, CDR2 FQGNSA, per germline. The CDR3 region is CASSQDYTRTEAFF. CDR3 in DNA: TGTGCCAGCAGCCAGGACTACACGCGGACTGAAGCTTTCTTT.

The sample holds a few counts of this clonotype. The chain joins TRBV20-1 to TRBJ1-1; no definite D call. Per the germline V gene, CDR1 is DFQATT and CDR2 is SNEGSKA (reference sequence). The CDR3 covers 12 residues. This CDR3 is CSGYSPNTEAFF. As DNA, the CDR3 is TGCAGCGGCTACAGCCCGAACACTGAAGCTTTCTTT.

This clonotype has only a few counts. The chain joins TRBV12-3 or TRBV12-4 to TRBJ2-3; 8 bases line up with TRBD2. J was trimmed by 3 bases and V by 2 bases; bases with no gene match: 4. The length of the CDR3 is 15 residues. The CDR3 sequence: CASSLYSGATDTQYF. DNA for the CDR3: TGTGCCAGCAGTTTATATAGCGGGGCTACAGATACGCAGTATTTT.

The chain has TRBV2 and TRBJ2-7; weak D call: TRBD1 (6 bases). CDR1 and CDR2 from the germline V gene are SNHLY and FYNNEI. V was shortened by 2 bases and J by 2 bases, with 13 bases between the two germline ends. This CDR3 comprises 15 residues. The CDR3 loop is CASSERGLKAYEQYF. In nucleotides, the CDR3 is TGTGCCAGCAGTGAAAGGGGGTTAAAGGCCTACGAGCAGTACTTC.

This chain joins TRBV11-2 and TRBJ1-1, with a tentative D call TRBD1 (6 bases). V was clipped by 1 base and J by 5 bases, with 11 bases between them. CDR1 is SGHAT and CDR2 is FQNNGV in the germline V gene. The CDR3 contains 14 residues. Here the CDR3 DNA reads TGTGCCAGCAGCTTAGTACAGGGAGGGACTGAAGCTTTCTTT. It translates to CASSLVQGGTEAFF.

The chain joins TRBV19 to TRBJ2-2; 7 positions agree with TRBD2. From germline, CDR1 is LNHDA and CDR2 SQIVND (reference sequence). V lost 9 bases and J lost 6; bases outside the gene matches: 10. The length of the CDR3 is 14 residues. The CDR3 region is CASAGPGRAGELFF. Here the CDR3 DNA reads TGTGCCAGCGCGGGCCCAGGGAGGGCCGGGGAGCTGTTTTTT.

This clonotype showed up many times. The V and J genes are TRBV12-3 or TRBV12-4 and TRBJ2-7; perhaps TRBD2 as D (6 bases). V was pared by 10 bases and J by 0 bases, with 16 bases between. CDR3 size: 14 residues. The CDR3 sequence: CAITEGRSSYEQYF. The CDR3 DNA reads as TGTGCCATCACGGAGGGGAGGAGCTCCTACGAGCAGTACTTC.

This clonotype came up many times. The chain links TRBV7-2 to TRBJ1-4; possible D gene TRBD1, 5 bases. Germline V gene sequence: CDR1 SGHTA, CDR2 FQGNSA. The CDR3 loop spans 14 amino acids. The ends were cut back, 5 bases at V and 4 bases at J, with 11 bases in the middle. DNA for the CDR3: TGTGCCAGCAGCGGGGGGGTGGGTAATGAAAAACTGTTTTTT. Amino acids: CASSGGVGNEKLFF.

Ten or more counts support this clonotype. The chain has TRBV6-1 and TRBJ1-2; D gene unclear. CDR3 length: 13 amino acids. V was shortened by 5 bases and J by 4 bases, with 11 bases between the two germline ends. Germline V gene lookup returns CDR1 MNHNS and CDR2 SASEGT. The CDR3 loop is CASSLDGLYGYTF. The CDR3 DNA follows: TGTGCCAGCAGTCTGGACGGGCTCTATGGCTACACCTTC.

The chain links TRBV28 to TRBJ1-1, with 8 positions matching TRBD1. The ends lost 3 bases at V and 14 bases at J; junction bases unmatched: 8. In germline, CDR1 is MDHEN, CDR2 SYDVKM. CDR3 length: 12 residues. The CDR3 loop reads CASSFSGGGWFF. In nucleotides, the CDR3 is TGTGCCAGCAGTTTCTCAGGGGGCGGTTGGTTCTTT.

This clonotype was counted only a few times. The genes are TRBV5-1 and TRBJ2-5; possible D gene TRBD2, 6 bases. Deletions cut 5 bases from V and 2 bases from J, with 19 bases between. CDR1 and CDR2 (germline): SGHRS, YFSETQ. The CDR3 loop spans 16 amino acids. CDR3 protein: CASSESRGISQETQYF. The CDR3 DNA reads TGCGCCAGCAGTGAATCCCGCGGGATTTCGCAAGAGACCCAGTACTTC.

This clonotype was observed many times. The chain recombines TRBV5-1 with TRBJ1-6, with D uncertain. In germline, CDR1 is SGHRS, CDR2 YFSETQ. This CDR3 contains 14 residues. V was shortened by 2 bases and J by 8 bases, with 11 bases between the two germline ends. The CDR3 here is CASSFGSEYSPLHF. Written as DNA, the CDR3 is TGCGCCAGCAGCTTCGGCTCGGAATATTCACCCCTCCACTTT.

This clonotype was recorded at least ten times. The chain is built from TRBV7-2 and TRBJ2-7; 11 bases agree with TRBD2. The CDR3 has 15 residues. Germline CDR1 reads SGHTA; CDR2 reads FQGNSA. The ends lost 3 bases at V and 5 bases at J; junction bases unmatched: 6. CDR3 amino acids: CASSFSGRGDDEQYF. The DNA for the CDR3 is TGTGCCAGCAGCTTTAGCGGGAGGGGTGACGACGAGCAGTACTTC.

The V gene is TRBV5-1, the J gene TRBJ2-1; 11 nucleotides align to TRBD2. The CDR3 has 18 residues. The V gene's germline CDR1 is SGHRS and CDR2 YFSETQ. V dropped 2 bases and J dropped 7; count of bases not matched to a gene: 14. The CDR3, as DNA: TGCGCCAGCAGCTTTTTGGGGTATGGTAGCGGGGGGGCGAATGAGCAGTTCTTC. Its translation: CASSFLGYGSGGANEQFF.

This clonotype was counted many times. V usage is TRBV6-1 and J usage is TRBJ2-7, with 8 nucleotides matching TRBD2. The CDR3 consists of 14 residues. The ends lost 5 bases at V and 4 bases at J; junction bases unmatched: 7. Germline V gene lookup returns CDR1 MNHNS and CDR2 SASEGT. CDR3 in DNA: TGTGCCAGCAGTTACGGGACTAGGATGTACGAGCAGTACTTC. It translates to CASSYGTRMYEQYF.

The sample holds many counts of this clonotype. The chain combines TRBV10-3 with TRBJ1-1, with D possibly matching TRBD1 (5 bases). The CDR3 runs 14 residues. Trimming took 9 bases from V and 5 from J, leaving 19 bases between them. Germline V gene data show CDR1 as ENHRY and CDR2 as SYGVKD. The DNA for the CDR3 is TGTGCCATTGCTAGGACGGGGGGAGGGACTGAAGCTTTCTTT. This sequence encodes CAIARTGGGTEAFF.